The clone carrying this T cell receptor beta chain showed up just a few times. The CDR3 is made up of 13 amino acids. V was shortened by 1 base and J by 9 bases, with 10 bases between the two germline ends. Per germline, CDR1 SEHNR and CDR2 FQNEAQ (reference sequence). This entry belongs to a study of human T cells and chemical hapten exposure. Whole blood, unfractionated, served as the material for total RNA extraction. Via MiXCR, TCRdb re-called the 5' RACE reads, giving one row per CDR3 protein. The sample lists more than 140,000 distinct CDR3 sequences, 4.1% occurring once. The V and J genes are TRBV7-9 and TRBJ1-3; possibly TRBD1 for D (5 bases). The TCR comes from a female donor in good health. Here the CDR3 reads CASSLVGRATIYF. In DNA form, the CDR3 reads TGTGCCAGCAGCTTAGTGGGACGAGCCACCATATATTTT. The variable domain in full, completed from reference TRBV7-9 and TRBJ1-3, reads DTGVSQNPRHKITKRGQNVTFRCDPISEHNRLYWYRQTLGQGPEFLTYFQNEAQLEKSRLLSDRFSAERPKGSFSTLEIQRTEQGDSAMYLCASSLVGRATIYFGEGSWLTVV.